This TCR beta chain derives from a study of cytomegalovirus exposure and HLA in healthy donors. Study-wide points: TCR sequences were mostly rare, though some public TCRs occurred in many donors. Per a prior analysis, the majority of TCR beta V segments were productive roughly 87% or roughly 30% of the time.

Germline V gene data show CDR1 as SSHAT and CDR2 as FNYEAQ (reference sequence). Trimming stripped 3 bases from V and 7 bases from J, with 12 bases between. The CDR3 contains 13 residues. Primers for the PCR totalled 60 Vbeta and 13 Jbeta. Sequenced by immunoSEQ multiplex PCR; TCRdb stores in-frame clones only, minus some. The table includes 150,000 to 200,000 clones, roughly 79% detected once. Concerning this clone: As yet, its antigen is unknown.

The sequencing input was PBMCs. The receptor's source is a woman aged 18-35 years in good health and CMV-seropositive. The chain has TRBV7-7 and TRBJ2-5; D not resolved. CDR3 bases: TGTGCCAGCAGCTTCTCGTCAACCGGGACCCAGTACTTC. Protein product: CASSFSSTGTQYF.